This TCR beta chain is from a study of beta chain features in type 1 diabetes. This clone turned up a few times. A heparinised blood draw that averaged roughly 100 mL was obtained once from each donor. Populations isolated by sorting all had purity greater than 98%. cDNA synthesis used the whole RNA isolate, giving expressed TCRB sequences. Some clones are missing from TCRdb's copy, which holds only in-frame ones; the method was immunoSEQ multiplex PCR. The data show about 900,000 clones, about a sixth seen once. V shed 0 bases and J shed 6 bases, with 9 bases lying between them. This CDR3 has 13 residues. Germline CDR1 is MNHNS and CDR2 is SASEGT.

Sequencing was done on a sample of naive CD4+ T cells from blood. The chain uses TRBV6-1 and TRBJ2-7; D unclear. The receptor comes from a woman in her late teens or twenties in good health. The DNA for the CDR3 is TGTGCCAGCAGTGAAGCGTGGGGAATCGAGCAGTACTTC. Translating it yields CASSEAWGIEQYF.